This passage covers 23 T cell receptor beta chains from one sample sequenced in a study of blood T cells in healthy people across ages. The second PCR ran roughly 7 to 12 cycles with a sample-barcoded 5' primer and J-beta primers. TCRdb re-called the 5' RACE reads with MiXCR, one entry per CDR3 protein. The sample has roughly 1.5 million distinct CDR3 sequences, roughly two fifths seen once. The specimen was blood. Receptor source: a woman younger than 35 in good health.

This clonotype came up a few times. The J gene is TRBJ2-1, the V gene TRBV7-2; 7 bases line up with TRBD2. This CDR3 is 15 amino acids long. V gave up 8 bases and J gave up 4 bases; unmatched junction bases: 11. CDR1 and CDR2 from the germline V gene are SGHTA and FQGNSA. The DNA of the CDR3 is TGTGCCAGCTCGAAAGAGGGAGGGAGATACAATGAGCAGTTCTTC. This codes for CASSKEGGRYNEQFF.

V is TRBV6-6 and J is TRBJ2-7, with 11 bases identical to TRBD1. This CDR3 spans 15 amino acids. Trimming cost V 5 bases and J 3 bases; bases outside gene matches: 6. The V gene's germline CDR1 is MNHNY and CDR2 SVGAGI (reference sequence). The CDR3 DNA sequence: TGTGCCAGCAGTCCCGGGACAGGGGGGTACTACGAGCAGTACTTC. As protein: CASSPGTGGYYEQYF.

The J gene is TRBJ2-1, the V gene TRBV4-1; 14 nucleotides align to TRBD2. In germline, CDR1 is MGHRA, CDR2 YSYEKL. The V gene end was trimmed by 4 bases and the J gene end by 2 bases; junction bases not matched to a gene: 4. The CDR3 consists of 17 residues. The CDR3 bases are TGCGCCAGCAGCCCTTTGACTAGCGGGGGGGCCTACAATGAGCAGTTCTTC. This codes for CASSPLTSGGAYNEQFF.

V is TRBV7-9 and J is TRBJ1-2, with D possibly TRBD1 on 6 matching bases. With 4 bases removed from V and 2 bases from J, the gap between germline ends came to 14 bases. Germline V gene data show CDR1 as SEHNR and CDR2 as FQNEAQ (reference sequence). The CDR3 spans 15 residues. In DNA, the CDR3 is TGTGCCAGCAGCTCCGTGACGGACAGAAACTATGGCTACACCTTC. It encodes CASSSVTDRNYGYTF. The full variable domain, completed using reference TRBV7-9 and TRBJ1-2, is DTGVSQNPRHKITKRGQNVTFRCDPISEHNRLYWYRQTLGQGPEFLTYFQNEAQLEKSRLLSDRFSAERPKGSFSTLEIQRTEQGDSAMYLCASSSVTDRNYGYTFGSGTRLTVV.

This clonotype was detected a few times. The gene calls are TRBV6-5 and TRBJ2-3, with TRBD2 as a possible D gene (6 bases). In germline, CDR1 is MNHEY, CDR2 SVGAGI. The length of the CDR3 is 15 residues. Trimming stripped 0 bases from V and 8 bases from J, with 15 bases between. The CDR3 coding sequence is TGTGCCAGCAGTTACTCGAACCCGGGGGAATTTACGCAGTATTTT. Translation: CASSYSNPGEFTQYF.

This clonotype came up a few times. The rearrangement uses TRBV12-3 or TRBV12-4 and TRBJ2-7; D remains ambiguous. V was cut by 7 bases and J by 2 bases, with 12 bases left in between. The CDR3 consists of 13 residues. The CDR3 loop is CASISTDTYEQYF. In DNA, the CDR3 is TGTGCCAGCATCTCGACTGACACCTACGAGCAGTACTTC.

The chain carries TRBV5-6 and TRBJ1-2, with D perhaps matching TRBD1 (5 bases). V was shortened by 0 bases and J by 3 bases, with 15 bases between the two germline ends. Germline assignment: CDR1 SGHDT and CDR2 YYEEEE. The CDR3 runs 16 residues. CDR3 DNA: TGTGCCAGCAGCTTGGCGACATCTTTGACAGACTATGGCTACACCTTC. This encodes CASSLATSLTDYGYTF. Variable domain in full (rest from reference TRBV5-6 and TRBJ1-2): DAGVTQSPTHLIKTRGQQVTLRCSPKSGHDTVSWYQQALGQGPQFIFQYYEEEERQRGNFPDRFSGHQFPNYSSELNVNALLLGDSALYLCASSLATSLTDYGYTFGSGTRLTVV.

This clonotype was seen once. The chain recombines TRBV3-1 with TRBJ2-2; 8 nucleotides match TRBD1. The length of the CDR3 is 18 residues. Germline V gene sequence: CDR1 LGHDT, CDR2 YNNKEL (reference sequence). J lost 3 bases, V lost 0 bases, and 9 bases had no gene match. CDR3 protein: CASSQDTNRGLYTGELFF. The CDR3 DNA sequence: TGTGCCAGCAGCCAAGATACTAACAGGGGGTTGTACACCGGGGAGCTGTTTTTT.

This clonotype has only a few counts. CDR3 protein: CASSLLAVNNEQFF. CDR3 coding DNA: TGTGCCAGCAGTTTGCTAGCGGTAAACAATGAGCAGTTCTTC. The rearrangement links TRBV28 to TRBJ2-1, with 7 bases identical to TRBD2. In germline, CDR1 is MDHEN, CDR2 SYDVKM. The CDR3 covers 14 residues. V lost 3 bases, J lost 5 bases, and 4 bases stayed unmatched.

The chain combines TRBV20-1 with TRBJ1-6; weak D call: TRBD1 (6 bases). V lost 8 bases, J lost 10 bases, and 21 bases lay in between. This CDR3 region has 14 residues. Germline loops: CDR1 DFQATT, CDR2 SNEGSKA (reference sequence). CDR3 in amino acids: CSSGALGARSPLHF. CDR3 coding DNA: TGCAGTAGCGGGGCCCTGGGGGCGAGATCACCCCTCCACTTT.

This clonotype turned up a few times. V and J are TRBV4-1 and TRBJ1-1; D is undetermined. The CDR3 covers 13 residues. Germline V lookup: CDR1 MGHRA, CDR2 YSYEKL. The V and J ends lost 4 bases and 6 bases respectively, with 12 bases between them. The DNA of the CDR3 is TGCGCCAGCAGCCCACAGACCGGACCTGAAGCTTTCTTT. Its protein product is CASSPQTGPEAFF.

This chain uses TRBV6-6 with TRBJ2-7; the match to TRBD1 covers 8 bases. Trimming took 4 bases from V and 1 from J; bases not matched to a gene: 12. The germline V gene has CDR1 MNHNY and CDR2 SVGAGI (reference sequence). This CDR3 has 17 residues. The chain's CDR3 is CASSSPGAGTGSYEQYF. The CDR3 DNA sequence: TGTGCCAGCAGTTCTCCGGGGGCGGGGACAGGATCCTACGAGCAGTACTTC.

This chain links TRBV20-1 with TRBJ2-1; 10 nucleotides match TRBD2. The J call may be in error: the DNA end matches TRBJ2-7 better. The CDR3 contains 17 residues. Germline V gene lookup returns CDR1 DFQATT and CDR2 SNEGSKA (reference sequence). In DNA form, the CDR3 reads TGCAGTGCTAGTGAAGGGGCAGCGGGAGGGCCTAACAATGAGCAGTACTTC. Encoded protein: CSASEGAAGGPNNEQYF.

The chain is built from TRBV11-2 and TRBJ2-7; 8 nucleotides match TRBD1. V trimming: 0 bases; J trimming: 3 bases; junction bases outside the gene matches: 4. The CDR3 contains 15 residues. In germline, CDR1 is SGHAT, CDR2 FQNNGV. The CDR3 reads CASSLETGAFYEQYF. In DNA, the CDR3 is TGTGCCAGCAGCTTAGAGACAGGGGCGTTCTACGAGCAGTACTTC.

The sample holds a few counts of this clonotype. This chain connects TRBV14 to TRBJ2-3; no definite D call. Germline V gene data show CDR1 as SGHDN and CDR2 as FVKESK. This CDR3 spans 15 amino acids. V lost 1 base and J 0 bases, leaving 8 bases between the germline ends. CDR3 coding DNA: TGTGCCAGCAGCCAAGGGCGTTCTAGCACAGATACGCAGTATTTT. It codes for CASSQGRSSTDTQYF.

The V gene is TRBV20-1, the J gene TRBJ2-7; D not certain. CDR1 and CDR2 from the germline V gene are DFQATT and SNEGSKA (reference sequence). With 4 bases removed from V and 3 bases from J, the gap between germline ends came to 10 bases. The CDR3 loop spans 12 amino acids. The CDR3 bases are TGCAGTGCTAACGATCTGGGCTACGAGCAGTACTTC. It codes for CSANDLGYEQYF.

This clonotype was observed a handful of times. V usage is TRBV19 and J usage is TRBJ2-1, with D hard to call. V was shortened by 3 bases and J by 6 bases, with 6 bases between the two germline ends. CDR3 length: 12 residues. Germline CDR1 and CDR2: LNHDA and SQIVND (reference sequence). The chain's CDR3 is CASSMMSNEQFF. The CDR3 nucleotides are TGTGCCAGTAGTATGATGAGCAATGAGCAGTTCTTC.

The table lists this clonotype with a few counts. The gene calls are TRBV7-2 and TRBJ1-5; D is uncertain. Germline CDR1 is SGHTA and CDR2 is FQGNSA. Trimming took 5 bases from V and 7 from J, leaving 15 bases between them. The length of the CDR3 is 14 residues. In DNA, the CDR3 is TGTGCCAGCAGCCCCTCCGGCGCGGTGCAGCCCCAGCATTTT. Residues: CASSPSGAVQPQHF.

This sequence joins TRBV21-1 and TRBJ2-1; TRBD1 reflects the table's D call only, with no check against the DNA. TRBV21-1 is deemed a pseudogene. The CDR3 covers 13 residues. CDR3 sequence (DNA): TGTGCCAGCAGCCCCCTGGTGGGGAATGAGCAGTTCTTC. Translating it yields CASSPLVGNEQFF.

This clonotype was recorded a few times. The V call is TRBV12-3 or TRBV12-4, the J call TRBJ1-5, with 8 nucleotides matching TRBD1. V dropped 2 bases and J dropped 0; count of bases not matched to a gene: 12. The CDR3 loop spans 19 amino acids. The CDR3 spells CASSLTLGQGIYSNQPQHF. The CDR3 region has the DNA TGTGCCAGCAGTTTAACTTTAGGACAGGGAATATATAGCAATCAGCCCCAGCATTTT.

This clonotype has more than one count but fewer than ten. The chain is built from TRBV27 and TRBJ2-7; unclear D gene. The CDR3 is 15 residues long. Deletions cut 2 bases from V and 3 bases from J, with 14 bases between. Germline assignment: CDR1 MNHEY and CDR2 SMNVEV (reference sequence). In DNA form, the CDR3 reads TGTGCCAGCAGTTTAAATTCAGTGACCAACTACGAGCAGTACTTC. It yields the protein CASSLNSVTNYEQYF.

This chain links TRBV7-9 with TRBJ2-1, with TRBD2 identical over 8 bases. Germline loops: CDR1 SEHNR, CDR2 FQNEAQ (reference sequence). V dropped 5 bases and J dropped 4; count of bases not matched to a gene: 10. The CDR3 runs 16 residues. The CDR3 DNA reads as TGTGCCAGCAGCACACCGACTAGCGTAAGTTACAATGAGCAGTTCTTC. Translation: CASSTPTSVSYNEQFF.

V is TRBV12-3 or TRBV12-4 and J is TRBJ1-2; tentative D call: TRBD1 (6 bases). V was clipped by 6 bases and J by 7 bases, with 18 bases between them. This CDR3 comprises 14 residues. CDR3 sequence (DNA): TGTGCCAGCAGCCACCAGAGCGCAGGGGTTGGCTACACCTTC. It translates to CASSHQSAGVGYTF.